This T cell receptor (beta chain) derives from a study of siplizumab effects on memory and regulatory T cells. Every sample had roughly 9.1 x 10^4 of its TCR templates assayed. Generated by immunoSEQ multiplex PCR, the TCRdb table keeps only in-frame clones and is missing some. The top ten clones hold under 20% of a sample with nearly 85,000 clones, 85% to 95% of them seen once. Points from the study as a whole: Confirmatory evidence of suppressive function in proliferating siplizumab-culture Tregs was not obtained. A naive or memory phenotype could not be assigned to roughly 80-95% of the proliferating CD4+ or CD8+ clones.

CDR1 and CDR2 (germline): SGHDN, FVKESK. CDR3 length: 16 residues. Trimming removed 2 bases from V and 7 bases from J, with 20 bases in between. Regarding this clone: Antigen: not known.

The sequenced sample was CD8+ T cells sorted from blood. The V call is TRBV14, the J call TRBJ1-1; D might be TRBD1 (6 bases). The TCR sequence derives from a human donor in good health. The DNA of the CDR3 is TGTGCCAGCAGCCAATCTTACAGGGTCAGCTACTATGAAGCTTTCTTT. Translated: CASSQSYRVSYYEAFF.